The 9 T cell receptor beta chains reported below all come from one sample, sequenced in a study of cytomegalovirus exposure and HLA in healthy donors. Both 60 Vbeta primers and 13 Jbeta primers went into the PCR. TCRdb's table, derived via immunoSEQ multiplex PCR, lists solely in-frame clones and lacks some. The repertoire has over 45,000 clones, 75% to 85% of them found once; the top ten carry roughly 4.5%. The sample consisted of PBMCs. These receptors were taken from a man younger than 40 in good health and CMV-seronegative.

CDR3 sequence: CASSHHTDWGQENTEAFF. CDR3 sequence (DNA): TGCGCCAGCAGCCACCATACTGACTGGGGACAAGAGAACACTGAAGCTTTCTTT. The rearrangement links TRBV4-3 to TRBJ1-1, with D tentatively TRBD1 (6 bases). Trimming took off 3 bases at V and 1 base at J, with 21 bases between the two ends. Germline CDR1 reads LGHNA; CDR2 reads YSLEER. The CDR3 covers 18 residues.

CDR3 nucleotide sequence: TGTGCCAGCAGCCGACTAGCGGGGGGCCAAGAGACCCAGTACTTC. Translated: CASSRLAGGQETQYF. The chain employs TRBV6-1 and TRBJ2-5, with 13 positions matching TRBD2. The CDR3 length is 15 residues. Germline V gene lookup returns CDR1 MNHNS and CDR2 SASEGT. The V gene end was trimmed by 6 bases and the J gene end by 1 base; junction bases not matched to a gene: 2.

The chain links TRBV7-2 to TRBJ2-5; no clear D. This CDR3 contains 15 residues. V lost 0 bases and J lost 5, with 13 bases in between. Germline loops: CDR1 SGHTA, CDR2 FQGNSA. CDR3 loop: CASSLAVGRLETQYF. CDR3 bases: TGTGCCAGCAGCTTAGCGGTTGGCAGACTGGAGACCCAGTACTTC.

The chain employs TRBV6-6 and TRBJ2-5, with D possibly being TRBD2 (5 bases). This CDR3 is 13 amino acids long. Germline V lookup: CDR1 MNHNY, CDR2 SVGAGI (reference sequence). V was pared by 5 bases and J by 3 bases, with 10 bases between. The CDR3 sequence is CASSGRAEETQYF. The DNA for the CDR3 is TGTGCCAGCAGTGGGCGGGCAGAAGAGACCCAGTACTTC.

CDR3 in amino acids: CASSSTRRNEQFF. In DNA form, the CDR3 reads TGTGCCAGCAGCTCGACTAGGCGCAATGAGCAGTTCTTC. The chain joins TRBV5-6 to TRBJ2-1; D might be TRBD2 (6 bases). The V and J ends lost 3 bases and 6 bases respectively, with 10 bases between them. The CDR3 totals 13 residues. Germline assignment: CDR1 SGHDT and CDR2 YYEEEE.

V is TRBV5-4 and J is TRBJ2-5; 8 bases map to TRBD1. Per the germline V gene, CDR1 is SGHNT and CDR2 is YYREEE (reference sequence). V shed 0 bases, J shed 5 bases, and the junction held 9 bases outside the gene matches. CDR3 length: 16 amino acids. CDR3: CASSLGRGRGGETQYF. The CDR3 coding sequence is TGTGCCAGCAGCTTGGGCAGGGGGCGCGGAGGGGAGACCCAGTACTTC.

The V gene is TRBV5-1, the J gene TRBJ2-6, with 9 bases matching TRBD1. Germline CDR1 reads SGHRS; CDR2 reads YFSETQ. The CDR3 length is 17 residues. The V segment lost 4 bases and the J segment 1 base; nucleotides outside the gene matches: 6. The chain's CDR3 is CASSPRDRESGANVLTF. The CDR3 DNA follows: TGCGCCAGCAGCCCCCGGGACAGGGAGTCTGGGGCCAACGTCCTGACTTTC.

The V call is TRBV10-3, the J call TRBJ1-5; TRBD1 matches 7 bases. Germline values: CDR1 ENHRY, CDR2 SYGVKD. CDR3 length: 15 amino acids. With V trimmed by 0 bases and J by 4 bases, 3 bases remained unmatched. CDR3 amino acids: CAISESRQGNQPQHF. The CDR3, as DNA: TGTGCCATCAGTGAGTCCCGACAGGGTAATCAGCCCCAGCATTTT.

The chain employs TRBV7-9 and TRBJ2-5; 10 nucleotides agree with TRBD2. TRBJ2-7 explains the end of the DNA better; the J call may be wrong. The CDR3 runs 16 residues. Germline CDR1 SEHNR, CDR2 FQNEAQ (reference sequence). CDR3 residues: CASSSGTSEDSYEQYF. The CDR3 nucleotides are TGTGCCAGCAGCTCCGGGACTAGCGAAGACTCCTACGAGCAGTACTTC.